The text below deals with one T cell receptor (beta chain). This CDR3 is built from 15 residues. Germline V gives CDR1 SEHNR, CDR2 FQNEAQ (reference sequence). V lost 4 bases and J lost 0; bases outside the gene matches: 5. Profiling relied on immunoSEQ multiplex PCR, and the TCRdb table lists in-frame clones only, not all of them. The table has over 200,000 clones, 88% seen once; the top ten hold 4%. The data originate from a study of blood T cell repertoires in COVID-19. Across the whole study: The United States, Italy and Spain provided the acute and convalescent COVID-19 samples.

This TCR was sampled from a man aged 60 to 75 who had recovered from COVID-19. V and J are TRBV7-9 and TRBJ1-1; 7 bases agree with TRBD1. Sequenced: peripheral blood. The CDR3 nucleotides are TGTGCCAGCAGCTCACAGGGGCCGATGAACACTGAAGCTTTCTTT. This gives the protein CASSSQGPMNTEAFF.